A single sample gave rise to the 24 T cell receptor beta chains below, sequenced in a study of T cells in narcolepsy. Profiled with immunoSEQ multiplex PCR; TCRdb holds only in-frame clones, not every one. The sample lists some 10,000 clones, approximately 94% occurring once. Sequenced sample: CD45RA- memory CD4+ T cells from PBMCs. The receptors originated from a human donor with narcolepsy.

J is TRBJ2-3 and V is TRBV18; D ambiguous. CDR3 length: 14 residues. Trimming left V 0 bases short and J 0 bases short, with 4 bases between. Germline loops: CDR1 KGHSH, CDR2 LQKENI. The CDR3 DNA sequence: TGTGCCAGCTCACCACCTGCTAGCACAGATACGCAGTATTTT. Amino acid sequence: CASSPPASTDTQYF.

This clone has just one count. The CDR3 coding sequence is TGTGCCAGCAGTGACCGGCAGGGAGCCCTATCCCACAATGAGCAGTTCTTC. This translates into CASSDRQGALSHNEQFF. The chain combines TRBV6-4 with TRBJ2-1, with D perhaps given as TRBD1 or TRBD2 (5 bases each). Germline V gene lookup returns CDR1 MRHNA and CDR2 SNTAGT. This CDR3 region has 17 residues. Trimming stripped 2 bases from V and 5 bases from J, with 19 bases between.

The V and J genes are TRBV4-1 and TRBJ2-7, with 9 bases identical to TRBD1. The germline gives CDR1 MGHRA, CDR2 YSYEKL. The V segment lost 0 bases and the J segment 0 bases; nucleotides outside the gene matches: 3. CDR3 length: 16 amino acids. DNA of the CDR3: TGCGCCAGCAGCCAAGAGTGGACAGGGGTCTCCTACGAGCAGTACTTC. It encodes CASSQEWTGVSYEQYF.

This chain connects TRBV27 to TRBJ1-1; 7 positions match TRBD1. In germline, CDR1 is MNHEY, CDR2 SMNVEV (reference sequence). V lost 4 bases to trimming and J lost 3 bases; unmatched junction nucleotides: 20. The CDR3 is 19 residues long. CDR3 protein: CASSYLMTGLFSAYTEAFF. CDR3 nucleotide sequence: TGTGCCAGCAGTTACCTGATGACAGGGCTGTTCAGTGCGTACACTGAAGCTTTCTTT.

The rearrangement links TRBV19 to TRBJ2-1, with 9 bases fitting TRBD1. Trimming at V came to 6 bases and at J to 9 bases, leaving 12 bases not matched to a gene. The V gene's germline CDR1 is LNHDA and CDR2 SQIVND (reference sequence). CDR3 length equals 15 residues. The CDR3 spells CASSLPGQGFREQFF. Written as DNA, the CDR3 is TGTGCCAGTAGCCTACCGGGACAGGGATTTCGTGAGCAGTTCTTC.

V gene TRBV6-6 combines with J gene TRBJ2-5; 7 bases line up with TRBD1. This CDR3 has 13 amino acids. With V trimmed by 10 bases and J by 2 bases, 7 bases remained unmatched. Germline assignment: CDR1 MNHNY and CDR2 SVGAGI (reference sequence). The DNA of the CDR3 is TGTGCCACCCTTCGGACAGGACAAGAGACCCAGTACTTC. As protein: CATLRTGQETQYF.

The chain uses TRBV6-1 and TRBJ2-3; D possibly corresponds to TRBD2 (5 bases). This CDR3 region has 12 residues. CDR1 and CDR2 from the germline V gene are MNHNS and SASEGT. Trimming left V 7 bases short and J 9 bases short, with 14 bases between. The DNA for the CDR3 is TGTGCCAGCATTTCGGAGGCCCGAACGCAGTATTTT. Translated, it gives CASISEARTQYF.

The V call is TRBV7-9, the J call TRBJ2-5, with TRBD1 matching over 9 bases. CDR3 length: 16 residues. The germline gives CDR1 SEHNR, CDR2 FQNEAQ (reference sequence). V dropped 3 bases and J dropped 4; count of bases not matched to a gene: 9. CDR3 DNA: TGTGCCAGCAGCTTGCTACCGGGACAGGGAGGAGAGACCCAGTACTTC. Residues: CASSLLPGQGGETQYF. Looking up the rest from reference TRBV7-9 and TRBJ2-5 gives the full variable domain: DTGVSQNPRHKITKRGQNVTFRCDPISEHNRLYWYRQTLGQGPEFLTYFQNEAQLEKSRLLSDRFSAERPKGSFSTLEIQRTEQGDSAMYLCASSLLPGQGGETQYFGPGTRLLVL.

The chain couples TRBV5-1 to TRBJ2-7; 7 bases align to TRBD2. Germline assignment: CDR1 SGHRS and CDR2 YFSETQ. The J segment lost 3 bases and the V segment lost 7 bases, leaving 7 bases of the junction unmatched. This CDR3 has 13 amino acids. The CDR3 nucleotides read TGCGCCAGCGGCCGGGGGGAGGACTACGAGCAGTACTTC. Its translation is CASGRGEDYEQYF. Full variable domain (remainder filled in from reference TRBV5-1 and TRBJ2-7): KAGVTQTPRYLIKTRGQQVTLSCSPISGHRSVSWYQQTPGQGLQFLFEYFSETQRNKGNFPGRFSGRQFSNSRSEMNVSTLELGDSALYLCASGRGEDYEQYFGPGTRLTVT.

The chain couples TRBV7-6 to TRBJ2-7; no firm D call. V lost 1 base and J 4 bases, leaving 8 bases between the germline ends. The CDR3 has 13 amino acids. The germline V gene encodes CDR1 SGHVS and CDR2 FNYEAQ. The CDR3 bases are TGTGCCAGCAGCTTAGATCGGTCGTACGAGCAGTACTTC. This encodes CASSLDRSYEQYF.

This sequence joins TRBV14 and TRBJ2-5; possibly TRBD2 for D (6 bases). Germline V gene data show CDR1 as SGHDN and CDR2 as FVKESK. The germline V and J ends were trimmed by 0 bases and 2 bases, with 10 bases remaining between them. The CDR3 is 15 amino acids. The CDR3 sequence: CASSQDLRGQETQYF. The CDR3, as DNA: TGTGCCAGCAGCCAAGATTTACGGGGGCAAGAGACCCAGTACTTC.

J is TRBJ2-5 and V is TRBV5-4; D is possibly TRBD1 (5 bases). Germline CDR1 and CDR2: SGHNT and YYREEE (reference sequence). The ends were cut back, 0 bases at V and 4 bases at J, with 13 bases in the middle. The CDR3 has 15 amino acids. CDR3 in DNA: TGTGCCAGCAGCTTGGAGGCGGAGCAGGGAGAGACCCAGTACTTC. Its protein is CASSLEAEQGETQYF.

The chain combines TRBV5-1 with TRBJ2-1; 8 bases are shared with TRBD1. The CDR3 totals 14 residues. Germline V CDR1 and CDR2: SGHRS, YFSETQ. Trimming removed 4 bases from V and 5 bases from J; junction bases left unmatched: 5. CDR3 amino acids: CASSIGTGNNEQFF. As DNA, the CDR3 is TGCGCCAGCAGCATCGGGACAGGTAACAATGAGCAGTTCTTC. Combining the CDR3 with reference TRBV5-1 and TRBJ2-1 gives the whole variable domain KAGVTQTPRYLIKTRGQQVTLSCSPISGHRSVSWYQQTPGQGLQFLFEYFSETQRNKGNFPGRFSGRQFSNSRSEMNVSTLELGDSALYLCASSIGTGNNEQFFGPGTRLTVL.

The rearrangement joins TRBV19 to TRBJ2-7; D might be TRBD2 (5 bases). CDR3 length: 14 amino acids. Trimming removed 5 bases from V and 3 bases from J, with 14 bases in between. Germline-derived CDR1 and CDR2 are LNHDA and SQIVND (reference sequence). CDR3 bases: TGTGCCAGTAGTGCGGGCCTACTAAACTACGAGCAGTACTTC. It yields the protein CASSAGLLNYEQYF.

CDR3 coding DNA: TGTGCCAGCAGTAGGCCCCCGGGACAGAGCCCCTACGAGCAGTACTTC. This sequence encodes CASSRPPGQSPYEQYF. The genes are TRBV6-6 and TRBJ2-7; TRBD1 matches 7 bases. V lost 5 bases to trimming and J lost 2 bases; unmatched junction nucleotides: 12. CDR1 and CDR2 (germline): MNHNY, SVGAGI (reference sequence). The CDR3 is made up of 16 amino acids.

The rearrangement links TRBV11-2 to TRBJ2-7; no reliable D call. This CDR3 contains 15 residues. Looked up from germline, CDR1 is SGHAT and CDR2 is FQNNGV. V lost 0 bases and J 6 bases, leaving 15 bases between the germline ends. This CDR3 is CASSLEPADDLEQYF. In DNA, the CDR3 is TGTGCCAGCAGCTTAGAGCCGGCGGATGATCTCGAGCAGTACTTC.

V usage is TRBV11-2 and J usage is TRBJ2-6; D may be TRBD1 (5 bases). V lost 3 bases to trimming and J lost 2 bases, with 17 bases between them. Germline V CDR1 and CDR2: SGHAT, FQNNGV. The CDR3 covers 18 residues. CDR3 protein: CASSLGRGFLAGANVLTF. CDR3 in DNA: TGTGCCAGCAGCTTGGGAAGGGGCTTTCTCGCTGGGGCCAACGTCCTGACTTTC.

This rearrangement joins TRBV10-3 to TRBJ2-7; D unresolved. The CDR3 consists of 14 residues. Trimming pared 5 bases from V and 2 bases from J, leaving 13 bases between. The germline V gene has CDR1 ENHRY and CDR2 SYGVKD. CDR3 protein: CAISPQDLPYEQYF. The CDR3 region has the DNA TGTGCCATCAGTCCTCAAGACTTACCCTACGAGCAGTACTTC.

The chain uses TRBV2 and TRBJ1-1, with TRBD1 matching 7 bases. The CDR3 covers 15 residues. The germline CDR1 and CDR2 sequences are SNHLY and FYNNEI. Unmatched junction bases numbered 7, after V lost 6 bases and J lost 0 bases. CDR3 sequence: CASRATGPMNTEAFF. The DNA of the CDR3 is TGTGCCAGCAGGGCGACAGGGCCCATGAACACTGAAGCTTTCTTT.

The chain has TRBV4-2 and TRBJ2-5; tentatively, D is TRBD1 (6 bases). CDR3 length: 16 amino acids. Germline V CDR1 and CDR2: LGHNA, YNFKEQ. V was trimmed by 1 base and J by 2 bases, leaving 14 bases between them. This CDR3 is CASSQGRRTVQETQYF. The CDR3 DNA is TGTGCCAGCAGCCAAGGTCGCCGGACAGTTCAAGAGACCCAGTACTTC.

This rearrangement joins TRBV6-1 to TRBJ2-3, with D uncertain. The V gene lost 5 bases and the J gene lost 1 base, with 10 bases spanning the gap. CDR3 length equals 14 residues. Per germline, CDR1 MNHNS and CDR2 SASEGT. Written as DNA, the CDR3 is TGTGCCAGCAGTTCTTTAAGCCGCACAGATACGCAGTATTTT. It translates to CASSSLSRTDTQYF.

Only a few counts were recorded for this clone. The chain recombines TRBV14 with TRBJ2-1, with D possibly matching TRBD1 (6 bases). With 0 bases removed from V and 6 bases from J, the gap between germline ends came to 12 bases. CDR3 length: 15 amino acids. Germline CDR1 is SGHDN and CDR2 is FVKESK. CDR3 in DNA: TGTGCCAGCAGCCAAGATTTTAGCAGGGGCAATGAGCAGTTCTTC. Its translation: CASSQDFSRGNEQFF.

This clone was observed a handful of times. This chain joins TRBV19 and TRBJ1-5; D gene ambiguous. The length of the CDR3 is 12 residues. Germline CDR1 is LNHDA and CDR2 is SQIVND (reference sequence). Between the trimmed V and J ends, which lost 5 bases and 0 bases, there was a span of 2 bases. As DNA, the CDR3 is TGTGCCAGTAGTCTTAGCAATCAGCCCCAGCATTTT. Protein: CASSLSNQPQHF.

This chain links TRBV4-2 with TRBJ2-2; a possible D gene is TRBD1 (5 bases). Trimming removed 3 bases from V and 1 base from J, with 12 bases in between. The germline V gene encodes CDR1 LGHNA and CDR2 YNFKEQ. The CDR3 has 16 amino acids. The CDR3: CASSQSIGQNTGELFF. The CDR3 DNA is TGTGCCAGCAGCCAGTCGATTGGACAGAACACCGGGGAGCTGTTTTTT.